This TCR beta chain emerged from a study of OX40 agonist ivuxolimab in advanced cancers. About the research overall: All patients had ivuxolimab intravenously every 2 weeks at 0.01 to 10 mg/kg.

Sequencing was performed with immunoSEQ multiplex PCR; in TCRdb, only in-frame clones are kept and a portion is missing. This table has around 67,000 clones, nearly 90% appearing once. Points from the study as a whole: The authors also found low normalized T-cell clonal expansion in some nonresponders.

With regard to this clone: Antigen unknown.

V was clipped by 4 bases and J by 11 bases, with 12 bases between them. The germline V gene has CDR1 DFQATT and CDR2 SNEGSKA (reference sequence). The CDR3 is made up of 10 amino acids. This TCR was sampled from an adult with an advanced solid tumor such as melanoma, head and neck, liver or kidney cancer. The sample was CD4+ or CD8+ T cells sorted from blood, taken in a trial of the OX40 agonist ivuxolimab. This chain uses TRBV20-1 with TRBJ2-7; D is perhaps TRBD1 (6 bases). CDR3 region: CSAMDRVEYF. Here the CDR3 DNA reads TGCAGTGCTATGGACAGAGTGGAGTACTTC.